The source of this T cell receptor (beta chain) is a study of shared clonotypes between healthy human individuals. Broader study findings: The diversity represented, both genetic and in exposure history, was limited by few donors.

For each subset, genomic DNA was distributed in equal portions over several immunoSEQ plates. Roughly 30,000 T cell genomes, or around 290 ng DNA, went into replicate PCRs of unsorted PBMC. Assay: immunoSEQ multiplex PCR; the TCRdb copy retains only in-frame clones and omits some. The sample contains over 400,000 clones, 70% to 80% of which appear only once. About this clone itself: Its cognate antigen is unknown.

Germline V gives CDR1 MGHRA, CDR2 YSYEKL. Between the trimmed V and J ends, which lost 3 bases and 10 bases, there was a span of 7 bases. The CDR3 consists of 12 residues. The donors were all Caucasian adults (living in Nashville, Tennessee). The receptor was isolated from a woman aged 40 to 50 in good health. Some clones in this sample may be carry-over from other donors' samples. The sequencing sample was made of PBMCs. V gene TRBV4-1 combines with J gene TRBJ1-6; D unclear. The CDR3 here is CASSHLQSPLHF. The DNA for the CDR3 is TGCGCCAGCAGCCACCTACAGTCACCCCTCCACTTT.